This entry concerns a single T cell receptor (beta chain). These data come from a study of cytomegalovirus exposure and HLA in healthy donors. The PCR made use of 60 Vbeta and 13 Jbeta primers. TCRdb keeps only in-frame clones here, not all; method: immunoSEQ multiplex PCR. The sample records 160,000 or so clones, roughly 87% being singletons. The clonotype originates from a woman aged 25 to 39 in good health and CMV-seronegative. Sequenced input: PBMCs.

CDR3 nucleotides: TGCGCCAGCAGCCAAGACAGGGTAGCGAACACTGAAGCTTTCTTT. It codes for CASSQDRVANTEAFF. The chain uses TRBV4-3 and TRBJ1-1, with a possible D match to TRBD1 (5 bases). The ends were cut back, 0 bases at V and 1 base at J, with 9 bases in the middle. The germline V gene encodes CDR1 LGHNA and CDR2 YSLEER. The CDR3 loop spans 15 amino acids.